The 19 T cell receptor beta chains presented below share a single source sample, sequenced in a study of CD8+ T cells in alopecia areata. Indicated treatment: oral pan-JAK inhibitor, 5-10 mg twice daily. RNA was isolated and reverse transcribed to cDNA, the sequencing template. Some clones are missing from TCRdb's copy, which holds only in-frame ones; the method was immunoSEQ multiplex PCR. The sample holds about 300,000 clones, about 62% seen once. The sequencing here drew on CD4+ T cells sorted from blood, taken at week 24, from a patient treated with tofacitinib. These receptors all stem from a human donor with alopecia areata.

J is TRBJ1-4 and V is TRBV19, with D tentatively TRBD1 (6 bases). Germline V lookup: CDR1 LNHDA, CDR2 SQIVND (reference sequence). Trimming took off 4 bases at V and 6 bases at J, with 12 bases between the two ends. This CDR3 has 14 residues. DNA for the CDR3: TGTGCCAGTAGTAAGGGACACAGAGATGAAAAACTGTTTTTT. This gives the protein CASSKGHRDEKLFF.

This chain links TRBV5-1 with TRBJ1-5; TRBD1 aligns across 9 bases. The CDR3 is 15 amino acids. The trim removed 4 bases at V and 1 base at J, leaving 3 bases unmatched. Germline CDR1 reads SGHRS; CDR2 reads YFSETQ. CDR3 loop: CASSKGQGSNQPQHF. The CDR3 nucleotides are TGCGCCAGCAGCAAGGGACAGGGAAGCAATCAGCCCCAGCATTTT.

The chain employs TRBV30 and TRBJ2-5; D is unresolved. The V gene's germline CDR1 is GTSNPN and CDR2 SVGIG (reference sequence). Trimming removed 0 bases at V and 0 bases at J, with 11 bases between. The CDR3 has 15 amino acids. The CDR3 DNA follows: TGTGCCTGGAGTGTACCAGCCCTGTACCAAGAGACCCAGTACTTC. It encodes CAWSVPALYQETQYF.

The CDR3 reads CAWRKDRRNTEAFF. The DNA of the CDR3 is TGTGCCTGGAGAAAAGACAGGCGGAACACTGAAGCTTTCTTT. The chain joins TRBV30 to TRBJ1-1; D is possibly TRBD1 (6 bases). Germline CDR1 and CDR2: GTSNPN and SVGIG (reference sequence). V was pared by 3 bases and J by 1 base, with 12 bases between. This CDR3 has 14 amino acids.

The V and J genes are TRBV2 and TRBJ2-3; 9 bases are a match to TRBD1. Germline V lookup: CDR1 SNHLY, CDR2 FYNNEI. After removal of 6 bases from V and 4 bases from J, the junction contained 5 bases not matched to a gene. This CDR3 is 14 amino acids long. The CDR3 nucleotides are TGTGCCAGCAGGAATACAGGGGGCCCAGATACGCAGTATTTT. Translating it yields CASRNTGGPDTQYF.

The V and J genes are TRBV30 and TRBJ2-5; 11 positions match TRBD1. The CDR3 length is 14 residues. The V gene's germline CDR1 is GTSNPN and CDR2 SVGIG (reference sequence). V shed 4 bases and J 4 bases; nucleotides not matched to a gene: 5. The DNA of the CDR3 is TGTGCCTGGACCTCCGGGACAGGGGGAGAGACCCAGTACTTC. Its translation: CAWTSGTGGETQYF.

In its sample, this clone was seen a few times. V usage is TRBV29-1 and J usage is TRBJ2-5; TRBD2 agrees at 7 bases. This CDR3 comprises 15 residues. Germline lookup yields CDR1 SQVTM and CDR2 ANQGSEA. V shed 4 bases and J 7 bases; nucleotides not matched to a gene: 15. Written as DNA, the CDR3 is TGCAGCGTTGCAAAGAGGAGCGGGGCCATGAGGACCCAGTACTTC. As protein: CSVAKRSGAMRTQYF. Based on the CDR3 plus reference TRBV29-1 and TRBJ2-5, the full variable domain is SAVISQKPSRDICQRGTSLTIQCQVDSQVTMMFWYRQQPGQSLTLIATANQGSEATYESGFVIDKFPISRPNLTFSTLTVSNMSPEDSSIYLCSVAKRSGAMRTQYFGPGTRLLVL.

DNA of the CDR3: TGTGCCAGCAGTTACCGACAGGTCCTAAAAGAGACCCAGTACTTC. Residues: CASSYRQVLKETQYF. The chain couples TRBV6-5 to TRBJ2-5, with D perhaps TRBD1 (6 bases). The V and J ends lost 2 bases and 3 bases respectively, with 13 bases between them. The CDR3 totals 15 residues. CDR1 and CDR2 (germline): MNHEY, SVGAGI.

This clone turned up a few times. The V and J genes are TRBV9 and TRBJ2-1; TRBD2 might be the D (5 bases). This CDR3 is built from 14 residues. The V gene lost 0 bases and the J gene lost 6 bases, with 10 bases spanning the gap. CDR1 is SGDLS, CDR2 YYNGEE, per germline. CDR3 sequence (DNA): TGTGCCAGCAGCGTAGATCTGGGGAGCAATGAGCAGTTCTTC. Its translation is CASSVDLGSNEQFF.

The chain employs TRBV5-1 and TRBJ1-1; weak D call: TRBD1 (5 bases). The CDR3 covers 15 residues. Looked up from germline, CDR1 is SGHRS and CDR2 is YFSETQ. V lost 0 bases and J lost 1, with 10 bases in between. The CDR3 DNA follows: TGCGCCAGCAGCTTGGCAGGGACGGAGAACACTGAAGCTTTCTTT. It yields the protein CASSLAGTENTEAFF.

The count of this clone is one. The V call is TRBV9, the J call TRBJ2-2; a weak D match, TRBD2 (5 bases). The CDR3 is 16 amino acids. The germline CDR1 and CDR2 sequences are SGDLS and YYNGEE. Trimming took 2 bases from V and 3 from J, leaving 14 bases between them. The CDR3 DNA reads as TGTGCCAGCAGCGTCTCCTTGGGAGACCACACCGGGGAGCTGTTTTTT. It translates to CASSVSLGDHTGELFF.

V usage is TRBV30 and J usage is TRBJ1-3, with D possibly being TRBD1 (5 bases). The CDR3 totals 12 residues. Germline V CDR1 and CDR2: GTSNPN, SVGIG (reference sequence). The ends were cut back, 4 bases at V and 7 bases at J, with 11 bases in the middle. The chain's CDR3 is CAWNRGVNTIYF. For the CDR3, the DNA is TGTGCCTGGAATCGAGGGGTCAACACCATATATTTT.

The CDR3, as DNA: TGTGCCAGCAGCTCCCCAGAGGGCATTACCCTAAGAGGAGATACGCAGTATTTT. Its translation is CASSSPEGITLRGDTQYF. V gene TRBV5-4 combines with J gene TRBJ2-3; weak D call: TRBD2 (5 bases). The V end lost 3 bases, the J end lost 5 bases, and 25 bases lay between the germline ends. The CDR3 is made up of 18 amino acids. Germline V gene sequence: CDR1 SGHNT, CDR2 YYREEE (reference sequence). Combining the CDR3 with reference TRBV5-4 and TRBJ2-3 gives the whole variable domain ETGVTQSPTHLIKTRGQQVTLRCSSQSGHNTVSWYQQALGQGPQFIFQYYREEENGRGNFPPRFSGLQFPNYSSELNVNALELDDSALYLCASSSPEGITLRGDTQYFGPGTRLTVL.

V gene TRBV30 combines with J gene TRBJ1-3; TRBD1 agrees at 8 bases. The CDR3 loop spans 18 amino acids. Trimming cost V 2 bases and J 0 bases; bases outside gene matches: 12. CDR1 and CDR2 from the germline V gene are GTSNPN and SVGIG (reference sequence). The CDR3 DNA reads TGTGCCTGGAGTTCCGGGACAGGCCTTCCGATCTCTGGAAACACCATATATTTT. The encoded protein is CAWSSGTGLPISGNTIYF.

This chain connects TRBV7-2 to TRBJ1-2; D is unclear. Germline-derived CDR1 and CDR2 are SGHTA and FQGNSA. Trimming removed 4 bases at V and 4 bases at J, with 10 bases between. This CDR3 spans 13 amino acids. For the CDR3, the DNA is TGTGCCAGCAGCTCCAGATCTTTCTATGGCTACACCTTC. Translating it yields CASSSRSFYGYTF.

The chain recombines TRBV2 with TRBJ2-2, with D perhaps matching TRBD2 (5 bases). The V gene lost 7 bases and the J gene lost 6 bases, with 12 bases spanning the gap. Germline CDR1 and CDR2: SNHLY and FYNNEI. The CDR3 spans 13 residues. Written as DNA, the CDR3 is TGTGCCAGCATCTATGAGGGTGCCGGGGAGCTGTTTTTT. Translation gives CASIYEGAGELFF. The whole variable domain, filled in from reference TRBV2 and TRBJ2-2, reads EPEVTQTPSHQVTQMGQEVILRCVPISNHLYFYWYRQILGQKVEFLVSFYNNEISEKSEIFDDQFSVERPDGSNFTLKIRSTKLEDSAMYFCASIYEGAGELFFGEGSRLTVL.

This clone was picked up a small number of times. This chain joins TRBV5-6 and TRBJ1-1; D may be TRBD1 (6 bases). The CDR3 runs 16 residues. The germline V and J ends were trimmed by 3 bases and 0 bases, with 15 bases remaining between them. Germline V gene lookup returns CDR1 SGHDT and CDR2 YYEEEE. This CDR3 reads CASSSTGRGMNTEAFF. In DNA, the CDR3 is TGTGCCAGCAGCTCTACAGGGAGGGGGATGAACACTGAAGCTTTCTTT.

This clone was seen a single time. The chain has TRBV6-5 and TRBJ1-1, with D perhaps matching TRBD1 (5 bases). Trimming shortened V by 2 bases and J by 3 bases, and 16 bases separated the two germline ends. This CDR3 comprises 16 residues. CDR1 and CDR2 (germline): MNHEY, SVGAGI. This chain's CDR3 is CASSYGALHEYTEAFF. DNA for the CDR3: TGTGCCAGCAGTTACGGGGCTCTCCATGAGTACACTGAAGCTTTCTTT.

The V call is TRBV10-3, the J call TRBJ1-6, with D tentatively TRBD1 (5 bases). CDR1 is ENHRY, CDR2 SYGVKD, per germline. Trimming took 8 bases from V and 9 from J, leaving 11 bases between them. The CDR3 has 12 residues. Written as DNA, the CDR3 is TGTGCCATCGGGACGGGTAGTTCACCCCTCCACTTT. This gives the protein CAIGTGSSPLHF.